A selection of T cell receptor beta chains follows, all from one sample in a study of T cells in Graves' hyperthyroidism and ophthalmopathy. TCRdb recomputed calls from the multiplex PCR reads with MiXCR, one row per CDR3 protein. The sample records under 700,000 distinct CDR3 sequences, approximately 15% being singletons. The sequencing input was blood. The receptors shown here come from a woman aged 18-30 years with Graves' hyperthyroidism. The CDR3 runs from the conserved cysteine through the conserved F or W.

>TRBV6-1
CASSPDAGGRTDTQYF
>TRBV20-1
CSASSLAEQYF
>TRBV11-1
CASSLVSGGPNTEAFF
>TRBV3-1
CASSQVGETEAFF
>TRBV28
CASSTLQAASVPYEQYF
>TRBV12-3/TRBV12-4
CASSPPMGGPYEQYF
>TRBV14
CASSQGTGRNTEAFF
>TRBV6-1
CASSRASGRFTDTQYF
>TRBV20-1
CSARQGQGRLYEQYF
>TRBV7-9
CASSLLGQGKDEQFF
>TRBV5-4
CASSLLGGRFHEQYF
>TRBV12-3/TRBV12-4
CASSLGQVNAQPQHF
>TRBV7-2
CASSENYEQYF
>TRBV28
CASSPPGRGQQPQHF
>TRBV12-3/TRBV12-4
CASRLGTGNYNEQFF
>TRBV7-6
CASSLHPVEGGANYGYTF
>TRBV5-1
CASRLGPNTEAFF
>TRBV19
CASSILGTSNQPQHF
>TRBV6-1
CASFLSLNTEAFF
>TRBV7-8
CASSQRRDSGELFF
>TRBV10-3
CAISAEGWVGRYEQYF
>TRBV27
CASSRGVGKLFF
>TRBV2
CASTIAATSYEQYF
>TRBV12-5
CASGFGSLSTEAFF
>TRBV28
CASSLFGRYNEQFF
>TRBV2
CASSAGTSGRTDTQYF
>TRBV20-1
CSATPRAGERFGTDTQYF
>TRBV7-9
CASSDFRLRGTNTGELFF
>TRBV7-9
CASSLVGQGAGNQPQHF
>TRBV20-1
CSARETSGRYNEQFF
>TRBV5-1
CASSLESPDQPQHF
>TRBV10-3
CAIAGGGGYEQYF
>TRBV20-1
CSAPRADTQYF
>TRBV28
CASSLVGYGYTF
>TRBV5-1
CASSLDISYGYTF
>TRBV7-2
CASRRTSGTYEQYF
>TRBV2
CASTASRSGNTIYF
>TRBV11-2
CASSLTGWNTGELFF
>TRBV7-2
CASSLWWATNTGELFF
>TRBV20-1
CSARGGETKNIQYF
>TRBV13
CASSSRGRLAAQETQYF
>TRBV29-1
CSVEDQGQTDTQYF
>TRBV9
CASSVAGRNYEQYF
>TRBV3-1
CASSLQGTGEQYF
>TRBV24-1
CATSDGTRDTGELFF
>TRBV9
CASSVGTGPYYEQYF
>TRBV7-7
CASSGMGETQYF
>TRBV30
CAWSVRSGGQPQHF
>TRBV14
CASSHLVSGTDTQYF
>TRBV29-1
CSVGGVGQGTYNEQFF
>TRBV12-3/TRBV12-4
CATQDRVGEAFF
>TRBV20-1
CSARSPSGRASSTDTQYF
>TRBV4-1
CASSQKGFRREQGEQFF
>TRBV4-3
CASSQSPNSVYTDTQYF
>TRBV12-3/TRBV12-4
CASSPNPGPGRSQPQHF